The 20 T cell receptor beta chains reported below all come from one sample, sequenced in a study of identical twins. TCRdb reprocessed the 5' RACE reads via MiXCR and lists one record per CDR3 protein. The table shows about 1.7 million distinct CDR3 sequences, with about 32% occurring only once. Sequencing was performed on cord blood. These receptors all come from a newborn girl in good health.

The chain is built from TRBV9 and TRBJ2-1, with 8 bases matching TRBD2. The CDR3 has 16 residues. V lost 0 bases to trimming and J lost 0 bases; unmatched junction nucleotides: 2. Germline V lookup: CDR1 SGDLS, CDR2 YYNGEE. Here the CDR3 reads CASSVAAGGSYNEQFF. The CDR3 bases are TGTGCCAGCAGCGTAGCTGCGGGAGGCTCCTACAATGAGCAGTTCTTC.

The table lists this clonotype with a few counts. CDR3 sequence reads: CATSDSWTVYNEQFF. CDR3 nucleotides: TGTGCCACCAGTGATTCATGGACGGTCTACAATGAGCAGTTCTTC. The chain has TRBV24-1 and TRBJ2-1; D gene ambiguous. V was trimmed by 2 bases and J by 3 bases, leaving 10 bases between them. The CDR3 has 15 amino acids. Germline CDR1 is KGHDR and CDR2 is SFDVKD.

This clonotype was observed many times. The CDR3 DNA sequence: TGTGCCAGCAGTGCGGGCCTCCAAGAGACCCAGTACTTC. Its protein is CASSAGLQETQYF. The chain has TRBV12-3 or TRBV12-4 and TRBJ2-5, with D possibly TRBD2 on 5 matching bases. There are 13 residues in the CDR3. V was trimmed by 5 bases and J by 1 base, leaving 8 bases between them.

The chain is built from TRBV21-1 and TRBJ1-2. TRBV21-1 is labeled a pseudogene. This CDR3 is 14 amino acids long. The CDR3 region is CASSKEGPNYGYTF. CDR3 sequence (DNA): TGTGCCAGCAGCAAAGAGGGCCCTAACTATGGCTACACCTTC.

The chain carries TRBV9 and TRBJ2-6; D is ambiguous. Germline V gene data show CDR1 as SGDLS and CDR2 as YYNGEE. The CDR3 runs 16 residues. Trimming shortened V by 4 bases and J by 0 bases, and 11 bases separated the two germline ends. The CDR3 here is CASSNLRHSGANVLTF. The CDR3 nucleotides read TGTGCCAGCAGCAACCTTCGACACTCTGGGGCCAACGTCCTGACTTTC.

The chain uses TRBV4-1 and TRBJ1-2; D is perhaps TRBD1 (6 bases). CDR1 and CDR2 from the germline V gene are MGHRA and YSYEKL. With 5 bases removed from V and 8 bases from J, the gap between germline ends came to 18 bases. The CDR3 consists of 14 residues. CDR3 sequence reads: CASSSSGANRGYTF. DNA for the CDR3: TGCGCCAGCAGCAGTTCAGGGGCGAATCGCGGCTACACCTTC.

This clonotype has ten or more counts. The chain uses TRBV28 and TRBJ2-3; a possible D gene is TRBD1 (6 bases). V was cut by 6 bases and J by 3 bases, with 16 bases left in between. CDR3 length: 15 amino acids. Per germline, CDR1 MDHEN and CDR2 SYDVKM. The CDR3 sequence is CASSRWGLATDTQYF. The CDR3 DNA reads TGTGCCAGCAGCCGGTGGGGGCTAGCAACAGATACGCAGTATTTT.

This chain links TRBV4-1 with TRBJ2-7, with 9 nucleotides matching TRBD2. The CDR3 length is 17 residues. Germline CDR1 and CDR2: MGHRA and YSYEKL. The junction had 7 bases not matched to a gene; V was cut back by 0 bases and J by 1 base. The CDR3 DNA reads TGCGCCAGCAGCCAAGATAATTGCGGGAGGGTGTCCTACGAGCAGTACTTC. Translated, it gives CASSQDNCGRVSYEQYF.

This chain joins TRBV6-1 and TRBJ2-5; 7 bases align to TRBD1. CDR3 size: 16 residues. With 2 bases clipped from V and 3 bases from J, the junction kept 9 bases outside the gene matches. Germline-derived CDR1 and CDR2 are MNHNS and SASEGT. CDR3 region: CASSESRGGAEETQYF. The DNA of the CDR3 is TGTGCCAGCAGTGAAAGTAGAGGGGGCGCGGAAGAGACCCAGTACTTC.

For the CDR3, the DNA is TGTGTCAGCAGCAAAGCCAGGGGGAGCAATCAGCCCCAGCATTTT. Protein product: CVSSKARGSNQPQHF. The V and J genes are TRBV21-1 and TRBJ1-5; the table calls TRBD1, which could not be checked here. TRBV21-1 is a recognized pseudogene. The CDR3 runs to 15 residues.

The chain joins TRBV13 to TRBJ2-1, with 7 bases matching TRBD2. Germline V CDR1 and CDR2: PRHDT, FYEKMQ (reference sequence). This CDR3 has 14 residues. J was trimmed by 8 bases and V by 10 bases; bases with no gene match: 14. The CDR3 sequence is CATRIGGRYHEQFF. CDR3 coding DNA: TGTGCCACCCGAATAGGCGGGAGATACCATGAGCAGTTCTTC.

This chain links TRBV7-6 with TRBJ2-3; 7 bases align to TRBD2. V shed 1 base, J shed 3 bases, and the junction held 10 bases outside the gene matches. The CDR3 consists of 17 residues. CDR1 SGHVS and CDR2 FNYEAQ come from the germline V gene. The CDR3: CASSLVGGGRRTDTQYF. The CDR3 DNA reads TGTGCCAGCAGCTTAGTTGGCGGCGGGAGAAGGACAGATACGCAGTATTTT. Combining the CDR3 with reference TRBV7-6 and TRBJ2-3 gives the whole variable domain GAGVSQSPRYKVTKRGQDVALRCDPISGHVSLYWYRQALGQGPEFLTYFNYEAQQDKSGLPNDRFSAERPEGSISTLTIQRTEQRDSAMYRCASSLVGGGRRTDTQYFGPGTRLTVL.

This chain joins TRBV2 and TRBJ2-1, with D possibly matching TRBD2 (6 bases). The germline V gene encodes CDR1 SNHLY and CDR2 FYNNEI. With 6 bases removed from V and 8 bases from J, the gap between germline ends came to 14 bases. There are 13 residues in the CDR3. The CDR3 loop reads CASREGLPDEQFF. CDR3 nucleotides: TGTGCCAGCAGGGAGGGACTCCCGGATGAGCAGTTCTTC.

This clonotype was detected many times. The chain uses TRBV24-1 and TRBJ2-3; no clear D. The CDR3 spans 15 residues. The V gene lost 4 bases and the J gene lost 0 bases, with 10 bases spanning the gap. Germline CDR1 reads KGHDR; CDR2 reads SFDVKD. The CDR3 sequence: CATSDPGASTDTQYF. The CDR3 nucleotides read TGTGCCACCAGTGACCCCGGCGCTAGCACAGATACGCAGTATTTT.

The V call is TRBV20-1, the J call TRBJ1-1; 10 bases align to TRBD1. Germline CDR1 DFQATT, CDR2 SNEGSKA (reference sequence). CDR3 length equals 16 residues. V lost 6 bases to trimming and J lost 0 bases; unmatched junction nucleotides: 10. The CDR3 spells CSALDRGTFMNTEAFF. The CDR3 region has the DNA TGCAGTGCCTTGGACAGGGGGACCTTCATGAACACTGAAGCTTTCTTT.

This clonotype came up many times. V is TRBV7-9 and J is TRBJ2-7; D gene ambiguous. Germline loops: CDR1 SEHNR, CDR2 FQNEAQ (reference sequence). V shed 1 base and J shed 1 base, with 8 bases lying between them. The CDR3 length is 14 residues. The CDR3 DNA reads as TGTGCCAGCAGCTTAGTCTCCTTATCCTACGAGCAGTACTTC. Protein sequence: CASSLVSLSYEQYF.

The J gene is TRBJ1-2, the V gene TRBV7-9, with D perhaps TRBD1 (6 bases). This CDR3 is 13 amino acids long. Germline V gives CDR1 SEHNR, CDR2 FQNEAQ (reference sequence). The germline V and J ends were trimmed by 7 bases and 3 bases, with 12 bases remaining between them. CDR3 protein: CASTTGGDYGYTF. Here the CDR3 DNA reads TGTGCCAGCACCACGGGGGGCGACTATGGCTACACCTTC.

This rearrangement joins TRBV24-1 to TRBJ1-1; 7 nucleotides match TRBD1. The CDR3 runs 15 residues. After removal of 2 bases from V and 4 bases from J, the junction contained 6 bases not matched to a gene. The germline V gene has CDR1 KGHDR and CDR2 SFDVKD. CDR3 nucleotides: TGTGCCACCAGTGATTCCTACAGGGGAGGCACTGAAGCTTTCTTT. It translates to CATSDSYRGGTEAFF.

The chain has TRBV25-1 and TRBJ1-1; D is unclear. V lost 1 base and J lost 1, with 4 bases in between. There are 13 residues in the CDR3. Germline V gives CDR1 MGHDK, CDR2 SYGVNS. CDR3 bases: TGTGCCAGCAGTGAATTTCAGAACACTGAAGCTTTCTTT. Amino acids: CASSEFQNTEAFF.

This clonotype showed up just a few times. The V gene is TRBV4-1, the J gene TRBJ2-7; D gene ambiguous. The CDR3 runs to 17 residues. V shed 2 bases and J shed 2 bases, with 19 bases lying between them. Germline V lookup: CDR1 MGHRA, CDR2 YSYEKL. Here the CDR3 reads CASSQKSSLQAAYEQYF. The CDR3 DNA reads TGCGCCAGCAGCCAAAAGTCTTCACTTCAGGCGGCCTACGAGCAGTACTTC.